These 26 T cell receptor beta chains came from one sample sequenced in a study of T cell repertoires in cytomegalovirus infection. The antigens these receptors bind are not known. In TCRdb, the reads were re-called with MiXCR into one record per CDR3 protein. The data contain approximately 1,000,000 distinct CDR3 sequences, 25% to 40% of them seen just once; the ten biggest clones take up 13%. The source material was cultured CD8+ T cells from PBMCs, sampled from culture after CMV antigen stimulation. The receptors shown here come from a human donor in good health (CMV status not recorded). Some clones in this sample may be carry-over from other donors' samples.

This clonotype has just a few counts. The rearrangement links TRBV12-3 or TRBV12-4 to TRBJ1-2; maybe TRBD1 (5 bases). Trimming stripped 3 bases from V and 5 bases from J, with 13 bases between. The CDR3 covers 14 residues. The CDR3 nucleotides are TGTGCCAGCAGTTTCACCGAAACAGGATATGGCTACACCTTC. Protein product: CASSFTETGYGYTF.

The rearrangement links TRBV28 to TRBJ2-7; TRBD1 agrees at 8 bases. Germline trimming cut 4 bases from V and 3 bases from J; bases unmatched to any gene: 8. The CDR3 has 15 amino acids. The germline CDR1 and CDR2 sequences are MDHEN and SYDVKM. CDR3 sequence: CASSSRTGQVYEQYV. The CDR3 bases are TGTGCCAGCAGTTCCCGGACAGGGCAAGTCTACGAGCAGTACGTC.

V gene TRBV5-5 combines with J gene TRBJ2-7; no reliable D call. CDR3 length: 14 amino acids. Between the trimmed V and J ends, which lost 5 bases and 1 base, there was a span of 13 bases. Germline V lookup: CDR1 SGHKS, CDR2 YYEKEE (reference sequence). The CDR3 sequence: CASRAAQGSYEQYV. The CDR3 nucleotides are TGTGCCAGCAGGGCGGCGCAAGGGTCCTACGAGCAGTACGTC.

This clonotype has a handful of counts. The rearrangement links TRBV20-1 to TRBJ1-1; 10 bases align to TRBD1. The CDR3 sequence is 15 residues long. With V trimmed by 4 bases and J by 4 bases, 9 bases remained unmatched. Looked up from germline, CDR1 is DFQATT and CDR2 is SNEGSKA (reference sequence). In DNA form, the CDR3 reads TGCAGTGCTATAGAGATCGGGGACAGGGGCACTGAAGCTTTCTTT. Its protein product is CSAIEIGDRGTEAFF.

The V gene is TRBV27, the J gene TRBJ1-4; no clear D. There are 13 residues in the CDR3. Trimming cost V 5 bases and J 4 bases, with 8 bases left between them. Germline lookup yields CDR1 MNHEY and CDR2 SMNVEV (reference sequence). DNA of the CDR3: TGTGCCAGCAGTAACTCGGGTAATGAAAAACTGTTTTTT. Translation gives CASSNSGNEKLFF.

The chain recombines TRBV10-3 with TRBJ1-1; 7 bases agree with TRBD1. CDR1 ENHRY and CDR2 SYGVKD come from the germline V gene. The CDR3 extends over 15 amino acids. V was pared by 6 bases and J by 3 bases, with 10 bases of the junction left unmatched. CDR3 sequence (DNA): TGTGCCATCAGGGGCATCAGGGGGGAAGACACTGAAGCTTTCTTT. Translation: CAIRGIRGEDTEAFF.

This clonotype came up many times. The chain is built from TRBV4-1 and TRBJ2-3; the match to TRBD1 covers 11 bases. Germline V CDR1 and CDR2: MGHRA, YSYEKL. This CDR3 has 15 amino acids. Trimming took 4 bases from V and 3 from J; bases not matched to a gene: 3. CDR3: CASSPGQGATDTQYF. The CDR3 coding sequence is TGCGCCAGCAGCCCCGGACAGGGGGCAACAGATACGCAGTATTTT.

This chain connects TRBV14 to TRBJ2-3, with D tentatively TRBD2 (5 bases). Germline values: CDR1 SGHDN, CDR2 FVKESK. V lost 3 bases and J lost 6, with 19 bases in between. The CDR3 loop spans 16 amino acids. CDR3 in DNA: TGTGCCAGCAGCCAGACGGCCGCGGGTCCCATCGATACGCAGTATTTT. Translation gives CASSQTAAGPIDTQYF.

Comment on this clonotype: At one of its ends the junction is not consistent with the germline gene, which may arise from a read error. This chain connects TRBV19 to TRBJ1-1; D gene unclear. CDR3 length: 13 amino acids. CDR1 LNHDA and CDR2 SQIVND come from the germline V gene (reference sequence). The DNA of the CDR3 is TGTACCAGTAGTTTGAGTGAGAACACTGAAGCTTTCTTT. It is translated as CTSSLSENTEAFF.

This clonotype has only a few counts. The junction differs from germline at one of its ends, possibly a read error. V usage is TRBV7-7 and J usage is TRBJ1-2, with unresolved D. This CDR3 has 11 residues. CDR1 and CDR2 (germline): SSHAT, FNYEAQ (reference sequence). The CDR3 DNA follows: TGTGCTAGCATAAACGGTTCGCCCCACACCTTC. Amino acids: CASINGSPHTF. The full variable domain, completed using reference TRBV7-7 and TRBJ1-2, is GAGVSQSPRYKVTKRGQDVTLRCDPISSHATLYWYQQALGQGPEFLTYFNYEAQPDKSGLPSDRFSAERPEGSISTLTIQRTEQRDSAMYRCASINGSPHTFGSGTRLTVV.

The chain joins TRBV6-6 to TRBJ1-1; D is ambiguous. This CDR3 contains 14 residues. Looked up from germline, CDR1 is MNHNY and CDR2 is SVGAGI (reference sequence). V lost 2 bases, J lost 1 base, and 8 bases lay in between. CDR3 amino acids: CASSYRPRNTEAFF. In DNA form, the CDR3 reads TGTGCCAGCAGTTACCGCCCTCGGAACACTGAAGCTTTCTTT.

This clonotype was detected ten times or more. This CDR3 is CASSRGEGTDTQYF. The CDR3 DNA reads as TGCGCCAGCAGCAGAGGTGAAGGCACAGATACGCAGTATTTT. J is TRBJ2-3 and V is TRBV4-1; no clear D gene. Trimming cost V 5 bases and J 1 base, with 10 bases left between them. The germline CDR1 and CDR2 sequences are MGHRA and YSYEKL. The CDR3 contains 14 residues.

J is TRBJ1-2 and V is TRBV27; possibly TRBD1 for D (5 bases). Looked up from germline, CDR1 is MNHEY and CDR2 is SMNVEV (reference sequence). V lost 5 bases and J 5 bases, leaving 15 bases between the germline ends. This CDR3 is built from 14 residues. DNA of the CDR3: TGTGCCAGCAGTCCCGGCGACAGAACTTATGGCTACACCTTC. Its protein is CASSPGDRTYGYTF.

In this sample, this clonotype turned up a few times. The V call is TRBV11-3, the J call TRBJ2-3; D gene ambiguous. V lost 0 bases and J 2 bases, leaving 6 bases between the germline ends. CDR3 length: 14 residues. The germline CDR1 and CDR2 sequences are SGHNT and YENEEA. The CDR3 DNA reads TGTGCCAGCAGCTTAGACACCGACACAGATACGCAGTATTTT. Translated, it gives CASSLDTDTDTQYF.

V is TRBV29-1 and J is TRBJ2-3, with no clear D. V shed 4 bases and J shed 5 bases, with 13 bases lying between them. The CDR3 length is 13 residues. Looked up from germline, CDR1 is SQVTM and CDR2 is ANQGSEA. The CDR3 is CSVANRKIDTQYF. The CDR3 DNA is TGCAGCGTTGCGAACCGGAAGATAGATACGCAGTATTTT.

The V gene is TRBV7-4, the J gene TRBJ1-3; no definite D call. The CDR3 runs 17 residues. In germline, CDR1 is SGHVT, CDR2 SQSDAQ. V gave up 4 bases and J gave up 5 bases, with 21 bases separating them. CDR3 region: CASSSPNYGRVRNTIYF. CDR3 DNA: TGTGCCAGCAGCTCGCCCAACTACGGGAGGGTCAGAAACACCATATATTTT.

This clonotype was found a few times. The CDR3 sequence: CASSLDGTGVNQPQHF. The CDR3 DNA sequence: TGTGCCAGCAGCTTAGACGGGACAGGGGTCAATCAGCCCCAGCATTTT. The chain recombines TRBV7-9 with TRBJ1-5; 10 bases fit TRBD1. The CDR3 runs to 16 residues. Looked up from germline, CDR1 is SEHNR and CDR2 is FQNEAQ (reference sequence). J gave up 3 bases and V 1 base, and 3 bases lay outside the gene matches.

This clonotype appeared a few times. The rearrangement uses TRBV7-8 and TRBJ2-7; D assignment may be TRBD1 or TRBD2 (6 bases each). The CDR3 has 19 residues. Trimming took off 7 bases at V and 5 bases at J, with 33 bases between the two ends. CDR1 and CDR2 (germline): SGHVS, FQNEAQ. The CDR3 DNA is TGTGCCAGCATCACTCGGGTGGGGGGCGCAGGCGGTAGATTCCACGAGCAGTACTTC. Protein: CASITRVGGAGGRFHEQYF.

There are many counts of this clonotype. The chain has TRBV7-3 and TRBJ2-2, with D uncertain. V gave up 5 bases and J gave up 2 bases, with 9 bases separating them. The CDR3 consists of 14 residues. Per the germline V gene, CDR1 is SGHTA and CDR2 is FQGTGA. As DNA, the CDR3 is TGTGCCAGCAGCCAGACGAAAAACACCGGGGAGCTGTTTTTT. This translates into CASSQTKNTGELFF.

The chain uses TRBV5-1 and TRBJ2-3; 10 bases are shared with TRBD2. This CDR3 contains 17 residues. J lost 3 bases, V lost 2 bases, and 9 bases had no gene match. CDR1 and CDR2 from the germline V gene are SGHRS and YFSETQ. The CDR3 region is CASSFTSGDGTTDTQYF. CDR3 nucleotides: TGCGCCAGCAGCTTCACTAGCGGGGATGGAACTACAGATACGCAGTATTTT.

This clonotype occurred a few times. V usage is TRBV28 and J usage is TRBJ2-3; perhaps TRBD1 as D (6 bases). Looked up from germline, CDR1 is MDHEN and CDR2 is SYDVKM. V gave up 3 bases and J gave up 1 base, with 14 bases separating them. This CDR3 region has 16 residues. CDR3 residues: CASSFTGLRGTDTQYF. CDR3 DNA sequence: TGTGCCAGCAGTTTCACAGGGTTACGCGGCACAGATACGCAGTATTTT. The full variable domain, with the rest looked up from reference TRBV28 and TRBJ2-3, is DVKVTQSSRYLVKRTGEKVFLECVQDMDHENMFWYRQDPGLGLRLIYFSYDVKMKEKGDIPEGYSVSREKKERFSLILESASTNQTSMYLCASSFTGLRGTDTQYFGPGTRLTVL.

The chain carries TRBV6-5 and TRBJ2-7, with a possible D match to TRBD2 (6 bases). This CDR3 has 13 amino acids. Looked up from germline, CDR1 is MNHEY and CDR2 is SVGAGI. Deletions cut 6 bases from V and 6 bases from J, with 15 bases between. Written as DNA, the CDR3 is TGTGCCAGCAGCCCCGGGGGTCCCTTCGAGCAGTACGTC. The encoded protein is CASSPGGPFEQYV.

This clonotype was observed a handful of times. The chain uses TRBV6-6 and TRBJ1-6, with TRBD1 matching 10 bases. Germline CDR1 MNHNY, CDR2 SVGAGI (reference sequence). The CDR3 contains 18 residues. V shed 0 bases and J 7 bases; nucleotides not matched to a gene: 9. CDR3 amino acids: CASSYSNSGTGENSPLHF. CDR3 sequence (DNA): TGTGCCAGCAGTTACTCGAATTCCGGGACAGGGGAGAATTCACCCCTCCACTTT.

This clonotype has only a few counts. The rearrangement links TRBV12-3 or TRBV12-4 to TRBJ2-3, with 10 bases aligning to TRBD2. The CDR3 is 14 amino acids. With 6 bases clipped from V and 5 bases from J, the junction kept 5 bases outside the gene matches. The CDR3 region is CASSRLAGQDTQYF. The CDR3 DNA reads as TGTGCCAGCAGCCGACTAGCGGGTCAAGATACGCAGTATTTT.

This clonotype was detected only once. The chain employs TRBV25-1 and TRBJ1-1; tentative D call: TRBD1 (5 bases). The CDR3 is 15 amino acids. V was trimmed by 1 base and J by 1 base, leaving 10 bases between them. Germline V gene sequence: CDR1 MGHDK, CDR2 SYGVNS. The CDR3 loop reads CASSEFFDRNTEAFF. The CDR3 DNA reads as TGTGCCAGCAGTGAATTCTTCGACAGGAACACTGAAGCTTTCTTT.

The table lists this clonotype with a few counts. This rearrangement joins TRBV11-3 to TRBJ2-2; possibly TRBD1 for D (5 bases). Trimming cost V 1 base and J 0 bases, with 9 bases left between them. The CDR3 consists of 16 residues. The V gene's germline CDR1 is SGHNT and CDR2 YENEEA. CDR3 DNA: TGTGCCAGCAGCTTAGGTCCAGGGTCGAACACCGGGGAGCTGTTTTTT. This translates into CASSLGPGSNTGELFF.